This TCR beta chain comes out of a study of T cells in Graves' hyperthyroidism and ophthalmopathy. This clonotype showed up just once. This CDR3 is 16 amino acids long. The J segment lost 4 bases and the V segment lost 1 base, leaving 3 bases of the junction unmatched. Germline assignment: CDR1 LNHNV and CDR2 YYDKDF (reference sequence). Amplification of TCR beta CDR3 regions was performed using RNA transcripts as template. With the HTBI primer set, the TCR CDR3 went through a first round of RT-PCR. TCRdb re-derived calls from the multiplex PCR reads in MiXCR, one entry per CDR3 protein. The sample shows a few hundred thousand distinct CDR3 sequences, just over 45% of them seen only once.

The V call is TRBV15, the J call TRBJ2-2, with 10 bases that match TRBD1. Sequenced input: peripheral blood or thyroid tissue (not recorded which). The sequence derives from a woman aged 18 to 35 with Graves' hyperthyroidism. CDR3 region: CATSRGTGGPTGELFF. The CDR3 region has the DNA TGTGCCACCAGCAGAGGGACAGGGGGGCCCACCGGGGAGCTGTTTTTT.